This T cell receptor (beta chain) was recorded in a study of a mutant IDH1 vaccine in newly diagnosed glioma. As for the study in general: Onset of vaccination occurred 4-6 weeks following radiotherapy alone, or with temozolomide cycles. The treated group averaged approximately 42 years old and was around 60% male, about 40% female.

Time point denoted: week 47, end of study. Every single dose of the vaccine, 300 ug of mutant IDH1 20-mer peptide, came with topical imiquimod. The donor cohort comprised cases of new WHO grade 3 or 4 IDH1-mutant, ATRX-lost astrocytoma. Points from the study as a whole: Overall, 93.3% of patients had vaccine-induced immune responses.

Assay: immunoSEQ multiplex PCR; the TCRdb copy retains only in-frame clones and omits some. The data show over 45,000 clones, around 75% seen once. Note on this clone: Its specificity is unknown.

V was clipped by 5 bases and J by 3 bases; unmatched bases: 1. CDR3 length equals 12 residues. Germline assignment: CDR1 SEHNR and CDR2 FQNEAQ (reference sequence). The clonotype originates from a man in his forties or fifties with glioma. The sample consisted of PBMCs, taken from a glioma patient whose treatment included an IDH1 peptide vaccine. The chain is built from TRBV7-9 and TRBJ2-7; 7 nucleotides line up with TRBD1. CDR3 loop: CASSRQGYEQYF. The CDR3 coding sequence is TGTGCCAGCAGCAGACAGGGCTACGAGCAGTACTTC.